Only a few counts were recorded for the clone carrying this TCR beta chain. V was pared by 4 bases and J by 0 bases, with 13 bases between. Germline loops: CDR1 SGHDN, CDR2 FVKESK. This CDR3 spans 15 amino acids. TCRdb processed the 5' RACE reads anew with MiXCR; each CDR3 protein has one entry. This sample carries about 83,000 distinct CDR3 sequences, 11% to 15% of them seen once, and the ten largest clones take approximately 3.3%. This specimen belongs to a study of early T cells in non-severe SARS-CoV-2 infection. Background on the study: Sequencing input comprised bulk RNA from unsorted whole blood; chain pairing was not available.

This sequence originates from an adult who was a healthcare worker with PCR-confirmed SARS-CoV-2 infection or an uninfected control (not recorded which). V and J are TRBV14 and TRBJ2-7, with D maybe TRBD1 (6 bases). Sequencing was carried out using whole blood. The CDR3 bases are TGTGCCAGCAGCCCAGACGACAGGAACTCCTACGAGCAGTACTTC. This translates into CASSPDDRNSYEQYF.